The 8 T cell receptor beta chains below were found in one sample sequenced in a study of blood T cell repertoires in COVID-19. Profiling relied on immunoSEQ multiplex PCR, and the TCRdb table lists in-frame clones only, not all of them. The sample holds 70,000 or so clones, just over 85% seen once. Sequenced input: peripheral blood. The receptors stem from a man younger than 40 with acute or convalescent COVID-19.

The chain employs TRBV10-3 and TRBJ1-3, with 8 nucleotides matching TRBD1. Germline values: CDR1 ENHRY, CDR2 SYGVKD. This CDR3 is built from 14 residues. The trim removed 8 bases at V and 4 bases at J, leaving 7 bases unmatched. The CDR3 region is CAIADRGSGNTIYF. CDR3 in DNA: TGTGCCATCGCCGACAGGGGCTCCGGAAACACCATATATTTT.

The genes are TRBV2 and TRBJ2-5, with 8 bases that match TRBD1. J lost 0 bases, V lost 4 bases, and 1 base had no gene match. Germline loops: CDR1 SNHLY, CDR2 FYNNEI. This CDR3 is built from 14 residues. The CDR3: CASSGRGHQETQYF. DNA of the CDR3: TGTGCCAGCAGTGGCAGGGGGCACCAAGAGACCCAGTACTTC.

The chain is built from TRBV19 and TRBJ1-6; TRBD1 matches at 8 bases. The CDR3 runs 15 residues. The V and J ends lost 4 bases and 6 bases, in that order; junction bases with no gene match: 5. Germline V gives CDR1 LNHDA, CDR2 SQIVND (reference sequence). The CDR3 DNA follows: TGTGCCAGTAGTAGACCGACAGGGGTTAATTCACCCCTCCACTTT. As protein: CASSRPTGVNSPLHF.

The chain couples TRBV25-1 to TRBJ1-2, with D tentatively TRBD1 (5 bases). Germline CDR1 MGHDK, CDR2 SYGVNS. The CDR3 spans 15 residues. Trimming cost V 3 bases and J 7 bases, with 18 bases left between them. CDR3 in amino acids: CASSDEGRRGFGYTF. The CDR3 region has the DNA TGTGCCAGCAGTGACGAAGGCCGTAGGGGTTTTGGCTACACCTTC.

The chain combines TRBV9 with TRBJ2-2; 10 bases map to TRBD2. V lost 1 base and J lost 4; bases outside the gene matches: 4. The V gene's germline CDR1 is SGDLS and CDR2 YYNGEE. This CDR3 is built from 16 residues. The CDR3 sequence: CASSVSGGESTGELFF. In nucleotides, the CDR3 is TGTGCCAGCAGCGTAAGCGGGGGGGAGAGCACCGGGGAGCTGTTTTTT.

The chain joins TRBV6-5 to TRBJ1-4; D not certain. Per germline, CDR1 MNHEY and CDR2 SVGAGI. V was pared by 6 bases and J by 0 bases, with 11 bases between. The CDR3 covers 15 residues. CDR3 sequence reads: CASSEVLTTNEKLFF. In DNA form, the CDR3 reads TGTGCCAGCAGCGAGGTTTTGACAACTAATGAAAAACTGTTTTTT.

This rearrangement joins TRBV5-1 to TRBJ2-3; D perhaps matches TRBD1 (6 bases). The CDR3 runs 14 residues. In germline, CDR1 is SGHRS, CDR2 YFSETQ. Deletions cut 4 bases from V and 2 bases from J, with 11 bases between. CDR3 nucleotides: TGCGCCAGCAGCGTGGGACACGACACAGATACGCAGTATTTT. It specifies CASSVGHDTDTQYF.

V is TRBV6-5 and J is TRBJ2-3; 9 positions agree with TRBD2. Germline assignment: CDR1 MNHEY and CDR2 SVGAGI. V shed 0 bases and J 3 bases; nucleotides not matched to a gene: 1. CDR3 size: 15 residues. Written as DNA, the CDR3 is TGTGCCAGCAGTTACTCAGCGGGGGGTACAGATACGCAGTATTTT. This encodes CASSYSAGGTDTQYF.